What follows are 4 T cell receptor beta chains derived from one specimen sequenced in a study of blood T cells in healthy people across ages. A second PCR, run for about 7 to 11 cycles, used a sample-barcoded 5' primer plus a J-beta primer mix. MiXCR, run by TCRdb on the 5' RACE reads, gives a single entry per CDR3 protein. The sample records approximately 800,000 distinct CDR3 sequences, about 47% being singletons. The sequenced material came from blood. These receptor sequences come from a man aged 80 or over in good health.

This clonotype was counted between two and nine times. The junction and the germline gene differ at one end; a read error may be behind it. The gene calls are TRBV9 and TRBJ2-3; D is perhaps TRBD1 (6 bases). CDR1 and CDR2 from the germline V gene are SGDLS and YYNGEE. The CDR3 has 14 residues. CDR3 loop: CTSSARTGTDTQYF. In DNA form, the CDR3 reads TGTACCAGCAGCGCCCGGACAGGCACAGATACGCAGTATTTT.

This rearrangement joins TRBV7-2 to TRBJ1-4, with D uncertain. The V end was cut by 2 bases, the J end by 10 bases, with 14 bases between. The CDR3 is 14 amino acids. The germline CDR1 and CDR2 sequences are SGHTA and FQGNSA. CDR3 sequence: CASSLLAGLGKLFF. Here the CDR3 DNA reads TGTGCCAGCAGCTTACTTGCGGGATTGGGAAAACTGTTTTTT.

The chain has TRBV28 and TRBJ2-3, with D perhaps matching TRBD1 (5 bases). There are 14 residues in the CDR3. Looked up from germline, CDR1 is MDHEN and CDR2 is SYDVKM. V lost 6 bases and J lost 4, with 14 bases in between. The DNA for the CDR3 is TGTGCCAGCAGACGTATCAGGGTCGCAGATACGCAGTATTTT. Translated: CASRRIRVADTQYF.

The genes are TRBV7-8 and TRBJ2-5, with a tentative D call TRBD2 (7 bases). Germline V gene data show CDR1 as SGHVS and CDR2 as FQNEAQ. The CDR3 covers 15 residues. V lost 0 bases and J lost 5, with 13 bases in between. CDR3 amino acids: CASSLAYREGETQYF. CDR3 nucleotides: TGTGCCAGCAGCTTAGCGTACAGGGAGGGGGAGACCCAGTACTTC.